This is a list of T cell receptor beta chains from one sample in a study of blood T cell repertoires in COVID-19. Libraries were prepared by immunoSEQ multiplex PCR; TCRdb keeps only in-frame clonotypes and omits some of them. The table includes around 50,000 clones, roughly 84% detected once. The sequencing sample was made of peripheral blood. All receptors derive from a man aged 50 to 59 with active COVID-19. The CDR3 runs from the conserved cysteine through the conserved F or W. Fields, in order: D gene, clone size, J gene, V gene, CDR3 protein, CDR3 DNA. The D gene is left open where the match is weak. The size of a clone is reported for some rows only, either as once, few or many, or as a class for expanded clones.

-	-	TRBJ1-6	TRBV5-1	CASSLGGGSTDSPLHF	TGCGCCAGCAGCTTGGGGGGGGGATCTACGGATTCACCCCTCCACTTT
-	-	TRBJ2-1	TRBV6-6	CASMRQSSYNEQFF	TGTGCCAGCATGAGGCAGAGCTCCTACAATGAGCAGTTCTTC
-	-	TRBJ1-1	TRBV5-1	CASSLGAVNTEAFF	TGCGCCAGCAGCTTGGGCGCGGTGAACACTGAAGCTTTCTTT
-	few	TRBJ1-5	TRBV7-9	CASSLGAGRGNQPQHF	TGTGCCAGCAGCTTAGGGGCAGGGCGGGGAAATCAGCCCCAGCATTTT
TRBD1	-	TRBJ1-4	TRBV28	CASSLTGTGGGKLFF	TGTGCCAGCAGTCTAACCGGGACAGGAGGAGGAAAACTGTTTTTT
TRBD2	few	TRBJ2-1	TRBV4-2	CASSEAGGEQFF	TGTGCCAGCAGCGAGGCGGGGGGTGAGCAGTTCTTC
TRBD2	-	TRBJ2-2	TRBV4-3	CASRRLAGEVGELFF	TGCGCCAGCAGACGACTAGCGGGAGAGGTCGGGGAGCTGTTTTTT
-	few	TRBJ1-3	TRBV7-9	CASSFRSGNTIYF	TGTGCCAGCAGCTTTCGCTCTGGAAACACCATATATTTT
-	-	TRBJ1-2	TRBV28	CASTLTGDVRGYTF	TGTGCCAGCACCCTGACGGGTGACGTACGAGGCTACACCTTC
TRBD2	-	TRBJ2-3	TRBV4-3	CASSQEQAGVADTQYF	TGCGCCAGCAGCCAAGAGCAGGCGGGAGTAGCAGATACGCAGTATTTT
TRBD1	-	TRBJ1-2	TRBV6-5	CASSYSRTGGGYGYTF	TGTGCCAGCAGTTACTCGAGGACAGGGGGAGGCTATGGCTACACCTTC
-	-	TRBJ2-7	TRBV5-4	CASRRFAGPSYEQYF	TGTGCCAGCAGACGCTTCGCGGGGCCCTCGTACGAGCAGTACTTC
-	-	TRBJ2-2	TRBV5-1	CASRSGSGELFF	TGCGCCAGCAGGTCAGGGTCCGGGGAGCTGTTTTTT
-	-	TRBJ1-1	TRBV2	CASSDVDSLNTEAFF	TGTGCCAGCAGCGACGTGGACTCGCTGAACACTGAAGCTTTCTTT
-	-	TRBJ2-2	TRBV9	CASSAEFSGELFF	TGTGCCAGCAGCGCCGAGTTTTCCGGGGAGCTGTTTTTT
-	-	TRBJ2-7	TRBV28	CASSLYGRWGQRQTYEQYF	TGTGCCAGCAGTTTATATGGGCGGTGGGGGCAGAGACAAACCTACGAGCAGTACTTC
-	-	TRBJ1-2	TRBV9	CASSPRGAVYGYTF	TGTGCCAGCAGCCCCCGTGGGGCCGTCTATGGCTACACCTTC
TRBD1	-	TRBJ2-2	TRBV27	CASRGQGNTGELFF	TGTGCCAGCAGGGGACAGGGAAACACCGGGGAGCTGTTTTTT
-	-	TRBJ1-2	TRBV2	CASSVVEGDYGYTF	TGTGCCAGCAGTGTGGTGGAAGGAGACTATGGCTACACCTTC
TRBD1	-	TRBJ2-1	TRBV28	CASRRQGSRNEQFF	TGTGCCTCGCGGCGACAGGGAAGCAGGAATGAGCAGTTCTTC
TRBD1	-	TRBJ1-3	TRBV7-8	CASSSYRLSGGGNTIYF	TGTGCCAGCAGCTCATACAGGCTTTCAGGGGGCGGAAACACCATATATTTT
-	-	TRBJ2-5	TRBV5-1	CASSTRTDQETQYF	TGCGCCAGCAGCACAAGGACAGATCAAGAGACCCAGTACTTC
TRBD2	-	TRBJ2-6	TRBV7-2	CASSLRLAGGGANVLTF	TGTGCCAGCAGCTTAAGGCTAGCGGGAGGTGGGGCCAACGTCCTGACTTTC
-	-	TRBJ2-1	TRBV27	CASSHFSDEQFF	TGTGCCAGCAGTCACTTTAGCGATGAGCAGTTCTTC
-	few	TRBJ2-7	TRBV27	CASSHPARPYEQYF	TGTGCCAGCAGCCACCCCGCTAGGCCCTACGAGCAGTACTTC
TRBD1	-	TRBJ1-1	TRBV5-1	CASSPRTSTGVNTEAFF	TGCGCCAGCAGCCCTCGAACGTCGACAGGGGTAAACACTGAAGCTTTCTTT
-	few	TRBJ1-1	TRBV11-2	CASARGIYTEAFF	TGTGCCAGCGCCCGGGGGATTTACACTGAAGCTTTCTTT
-	once	TRBJ1-2	TRBV7-9	CASSLGSGTNYGYTF	TGTGCCAGCAGCTTAGGGTCAGGGACTAACTATGGCTACACCTTC
-	few	TRBJ2-7	TRBV6-6	CASSYFGLIVSNEQYF	TGTGCCAGCAGTTACTTTGGTTTGATAGTAAGTAACGAGCAGTACTTC
TRBD1	-	TRBJ1-3	TRBV6-5	CASSRDRGSGNTIYF	TGTGCCAGCAGTAGAGACAGGGGCTCTGGAAACACCATATATTTT
TRBD1	few	TRBJ1-5	TRBV9	CASSVEGGTQPQHF	TGTGCCAGCAGCGTAGAAGGGGGCACTCAGCCCCAGCATTTT
TRBD2	-	TRBJ2-7	TRBV7-2	CASSPTGGPLYEQYF	TGTGCCAGCAGCCCGACGGGAGGGCCTTTGTACGAGCAGTACTTC
-	few	TRBJ1-5	TRBV2	CASSYSGGNQPQHF	TGTGCCAGCAGTTACTCGGGGGGCAATCAGCCCCAGCATTTT
-	once	TRBJ1-1	TRBV12-3/TRBV12-4	CASSFRHEAFF	TGTGCCAGCAGTTTCAGGCATGAAGCTTTCTTT
-	-	TRBJ1-6	TRBV2	CATHGARGRSPLHF	TGTGCCACCCACGGGGCCAGGGGTAGGTCACCCCTCCACTTT
-	-	TRBJ1-6	TRBV20-1	CSVANSPLHF	TGCAGTGTAGCTAATTCACCCCTCCACTTT
TRBD2	-	TRBJ2-7	TRBV7-2	CASSSQVGVAGVRSYEQYF	TGTGCCAGCAGCTCCCAAGTCGGAGTAGCGGGGGTCCGCTCCTACGAGCAGTACTTC
TRBD2	-	TRBJ2-5	TRBV5-1	CASSELAGVRETQYF	TGCGCCAGCAGCGAGCTAGCGGGAGTTAGGGAGACCCAGTACTTC
TRBD1	-	TRBJ2-5	TRBV2	CASSPWTGGREETQYF	TGTGCCAGCAGCCCCTGGACAGGGGGAAGGGAAGAGACCCAGTACTTC
TRBD1	-	TRBJ1-3	TRBV19	CAGYRGSHSGNTIYF	TGTGCCGGCTACAGGGGATCCCACTCTGGAAACACCATATATTTT
TRBD1	-	TRBJ1-3	TRBV9	CASSVGDRGNTIYF	TGTGCCAGCAGCGTAGGGGACAGGGGAAACACCATATATTTT
TRBD1	once	TRBJ2-7	TRBV29-1	CSVAVTGAGEQYF	TGCAGCGTTGCCGTTACAGGGGCGGGCGAGCAGTACTTC